These 9 T cell receptor beta chains originate from one sample sequenced in a study of blood T cell repertoires in COVID-19. Method: immunoSEQ multiplex PCR; TCRdb's copy keeps in-frame clones and lacks some. The data show some 200,000 clones, 85% to 90% seen once. The sample taken for sequencing was peripheral blood. These receptors all come from a man at least 80 years old with acute or convalescent COVID-19.

The chain joins TRBV4-3 to TRBJ2-3, with 10 bases aligning to TRBD2. Germline values: CDR1 LGHNA, CDR2 YSLEER. With V trimmed by 1 base and J by 4 bases, 8 bases remained unmatched. This CDR3 has 17 amino acids. Here the CDR3 DNA reads TGCGCCAGCAGCCAAGGCACAGCGGGAGGGCCCTCAGATACGCAGTATTTT. Amino acid sequence: CASSQGTAGGPSDTQYF.

V gene TRBV27 combines with J gene TRBJ1-5; D unresolved. Germline V gene sequence: CDR1 MNHEY, CDR2 SMNVEV (reference sequence). The V and J ends lost 3 bases and 6 bases respectively, with 15 bases between them. CDR3 length: 15 residues. The CDR3 DNA sequence: TGTGCCAGCAGTTTGGTATCGGGTTTGGGTCAGCCCCAGCATTTT. This encodes CASSLVSGLGQPQHF.

The chain uses TRBV7-8 and TRBJ1-4, with D possibly TRBD1 on 6 matching bases. V gave up 5 bases and J gave up 14 bases, with 12 bases separating them. This CDR3 is built from 11 residues. Germline V gene lookup returns CDR1 SGHVS and CDR2 FQNEAQ. The CDR3 DNA reads TGTGCCAGCAGCCCGGGACAAACCCTGTTTTTT. Protein sequence: CASSPGQTLFF.

The chain combines TRBV7-9 with TRBJ1-6; possibly TRBD1 for D (5 bases). Deletions cut 4 bases from V and 7 bases from J, with 14 bases between. The CDR3 is made up of 15 amino acids. Germline V gene sequence: CDR1 SEHNR, CDR2 FQNEAQ (reference sequence). CDR3 sequence (DNA): TGTGCCAGCAGCTCAAGGGGCAGGGTCAATTCACCCCTCCACTTT. As protein: CASSSRGRVNSPLHF.

V gene TRBV5-8 combines with J gene TRBJ1-1; 7 bases are shared with TRBD1. Per germline, CDR1 SGHTS and CDR2 YDEGEE. The CDR3 covers 16 residues. Trimming cost V 0 bases and J 1 base; bases outside gene matches: 6. This CDR3 is CASSLVQGVTNTEAFF. In DNA, the CDR3 is TGTGCCAGCAGCTTGGTCCAGGGGGTGACGAACACTGAAGCTTTCTTT.

The chain has TRBV12-3 or TRBV12-4 and TRBJ2-7; 11 bases are a match to TRBD2. Trimming cost V 6 bases and J 7 bases; bases outside gene matches: 5. The CDR3 has 13 amino acids. The CDR3 spells CASRVGLAGEQYV. The CDR3 nucleotides are TGTGCCAGCAGGGTCGGACTAGCGGGTGAGCAGTACGTC.

V and J are TRBV7-2 and TRBJ2-1; 7 positions match TRBD1. CDR3 size: 15 residues. Trimming at V came to 4 bases and at J to 2 bases, leaving 5 bases not matched to a gene. CDR1 SGHTA and CDR2 FQGNSA come from the germline V gene. For the CDR3, the DNA is TGTGCCAGCAGCTGGGGTCAGGGGGCCTACAATGAGCAGTTCTTC. It codes for CASSWGQGAYNEQFF.

The V and J genes are TRBV5-1 and TRBJ2-3; D remains unclear. V was pared by 5 bases and J by 1 base, with 5 bases between. Germline CDR1 is SGHRS and CDR2 is YFSETQ. The CDR3 covers 12 residues. CDR3 amino acids: CASREGTDTQYF. The CDR3 bases are TGCGCCAGCAGAGAGGGCACAGATACGCAGTATTTT.

V and J are TRBV18 and TRBJ2-2; 8 bases are shared with TRBD1. V dropped 6 bases and J dropped 7; count of bases not matched to a gene: 13. The CDR3 is made up of 16 amino acids. The germline CDR1 and CDR2 sequences are KGHSH and LQKENI. CDR3 bases: TGTGCCAGCTCGCTCGACAGGGGTAGTAACGGCGGGGAGCTGTTTTTT. It is translated as CASSLDRGSNGGELFF.